This T cell receptor (beta chain) is from a study of read filtering for tumor transcriptome and immune sequencing. In the study overall: After DNase treatment, RNA was made into whole-transcriptome libraries.

Remarks on this clonotype: This may be a read error, as it is one base from a much larger clone.

This CDR3 is 12 amino acids long. Molecular barcoded adaptors covering alpha/delta and beta/gamma chains were used on about 0.4 ug RNA. TCRdb analysed the reads with MiXCR anew, one entry per CDR3 protein. The profile shows tens of thousands of distinct CDR3 sequences, 14% of them singletons. This sequence joins TRBV12-3 or TRBV12-4 and TRBJ2-2; tentatively, D is TRBD2 (5 bases). Sequenced input: a population of CD138-negative cells sorted from bone marrow. This receptor was taken from a donor at least 40 years old with multiple myeloma. CDR3 protein: CASSWVVGEPFF. DNA for the CDR3: TGTGCCAGCAGTTGGGTGGTCGGGGAGCCGTTTTTT.